These 28 T cell receptor beta chains share one sample of origin, sequenced in a study of identical twins. One entry per CDR3 protein results from TCRdb running MiXCR on the 5' RACE reads. The sample has approximately 670,000 distinct CDR3 sequences, 5.5% to 6.5% seen once. Input material: naive T cells sorted from blood. The receptor set was obtained from a man aged 18-30 years in good health.

As concerns this clonotype: The junction departs from germline at one end; a sequencing error may be responsible. V is TRBV5-1 and J is TRBJ2-1, with D perhaps matching TRBD2 (5 bases). The CDR3 spans 12 residues. CDR1 SGHRS and CDR2 YFSETQ come from the germline V gene. In DNA, the CDR3 is TGCGCCGGCAGCTTGGGCGAGGGTGAGCAGTTCTTC. Its protein product is CAGSLGEGEQFF. Full variable domain (missing parts from reference TRBV5-1 and TRBJ2-1): KAGVTQTPRYLIKTRGQQVTLSCSPISGHRSVSWYQQTPGQGLQFLFEYFSETQRNKGNFPGRFSGRQFSNSRSEMNVSTLELGDSALYLCAGSLGEGEQFFGPGTRLTVL.

This clonotype was counted many times. The rearrangement uses TRBV11-2 and TRBJ2-1, with D perhaps matching TRBD1 (6 bases). This CDR3 spans 12 amino acids. With 4 bases removed from V and 13 bases from J, the gap between germline ends came to 14 bases. The germline gives CDR1 SGHAT, CDR2 FQNNGV. This CDR3 is CASSYEPGHQFF. CDR3 sequence (DNA): TGTGCCAGCAGCTATGAGCCGGGACACCAGTTCTTC.

This clonotype was recorded many times. The chain employs TRBV20-1 and TRBJ2-3; 8 bases align to TRBD2. This CDR3 comprises 15 residues. V dropped 5 bases and J dropped 1; count of bases not matched to a gene: 8. The germline V gene encodes CDR1 DFQATT and CDR2 SNEGSKA (reference sequence). CDR3: CSAPRAGGGTDTQYF. The CDR3 DNA reads as TGCAGTGCTCCTCGGGCGGGAGGTGGCACAGATACGCAGTATTTT.

About this clonotype itself: A read error may be the cause here, since a much bigger clone is one base away. The gene calls are TRBV14 and TRBJ2-3, with 11 positions matching TRBD2. The CDR3 loop spans 14 amino acids. Germline V lookup: CDR1 SGHDN, CDR2 FVKESK. V lost 6 bases and J lost 3; bases outside the gene matches: 2. The CDR3 sequence: CASRPSGRTDTQYF. In DNA form, the CDR3 reads TGTGCCAGCAGACCTAGCGGGAGGACAGATACGCAGTATTTT.

This clonotype was found many times. The rearrangement links TRBV27 to TRBJ2-2, with 9 bases matching TRBD2. Unmatched junction bases numbered 4, after V lost 6 bases and J lost 8 bases. The CDR3 has 13 residues. The germline V gene encodes CDR1 MNHEY and CDR2 SMNVEV (reference sequence). CDR3 nucleotides: TGTGCCAGCAGAGGGCTAGCGGGAGGGGAGCTGTTTTTT. Amino acids: CASRGLAGGELFF.

This clonotype was detected ten times or more. CDR3 coding DNA: TGTGCCAGCAGTTTAACAGGGGCGGCGGGTGAGCAGTACTTC. Protein: CASSLTGAAGEQYF. The V gene is TRBV28, the J gene TRBJ2-7; 7 positions match TRBD1. V dropped 2 bases and J dropped 7; count of bases not matched to a gene: 8. This CDR3 is 14 amino acids long. Germline CDR1 is MDHEN and CDR2 is SYDVKM.

This clonotype was observed a handful of times. The chain recombines TRBV20-1 with TRBJ1-1, with D possibly matching TRBD1 (6 bases). This CDR3 is built from 11 residues. Germline values: CDR1 DFQATT, CDR2 SNEGSKA (reference sequence). Trimming left V 6 bases short and J 9 bases short, with 14 bases between. The DNA for the CDR3 is TGCAGTGCGGCAGGGGTAGGCCAAGCTTTCTTT. It specifies CSAAGVGQAFF.

The V and J genes are TRBV6-5 and TRBJ2-5, with D perhaps matching TRBD2 (6 bases). The CDR3 consists of 16 residues. CDR1 and CDR2 (germline): MNHEY, SVGAGI. V shed 0 bases and J shed 5 bases, with 16 bases lying between them. The CDR3 nucleotides are TGTGCCAGCAGTTACTCGTTTGGGCGCGGAGGGGAGACCCAGTACTTC. It specifies CASSYSFGRGGETQYF.

This clonotype was observed at least ten times. CDR3 residues: CASSEYLGGSTDTQYF. In nucleotides, the CDR3 is TGTGCCAGCAGTGAATATTTAGGCGGAAGCACAGATACGCAGTATTTT. V is TRBV25-1 and J is TRBJ2-3; D is unclear. The CDR3 covers 16 residues. V lost 0 bases, J lost 0 bases, and 10 bases lay in between. The germline CDR1 and CDR2 sequences are MGHDK and SYGVNS.

This clonotype was seen many times. This chain uses TRBV27 with TRBJ2-1; 10 nucleotides match TRBD2. Per the germline V gene, CDR1 is MNHEY and CDR2 is SMNVEV (reference sequence). Trimming removed 6 bases from V and 7 bases from J; junction bases left unmatched: 6. The CDR3 spans 14 residues. The CDR3 region is CASRASGGGNEQFF. In DNA form, the CDR3 reads TGTGCCAGCAGGGCTAGCGGGGGTGGGAATGAGCAGTTCTTC.

This clonotype occurred many times. The chain joins TRBV12-3 or TRBV12-4 to TRBJ2-7; D ambiguous. The V and J ends lost 7 bases and 1 base respectively, with 14 bases between them. The length of the CDR3 is 14 residues. The CDR3: CASTITSGSYEQYV. The CDR3 DNA sequence: TGTGCCAGCACTATTACTTCAGGTTCCTACGAGCAGTACGTC.

The V gene is TRBV18, the J gene TRBJ2-6; no reliable D call. V was trimmed by 5 bases and J by 1 base, leaving 6 bases between them. The CDR3 totals 14 residues. CDR1 is KGHSH, CDR2 LQKENI, per germline. CDR3 sequence (DNA): TGTGCCAGCTCATGGGAATCTGGGGCCAACGTCCTGACTTTC. Its protein product is CASSWESGANVLTF.

The rearrangement uses TRBV11-2 and TRBJ2-7; 10 nucleotides align to TRBD1. The V and J ends lost 4 bases and 3 bases, in that order; junction bases with no gene match: 6. Germline V CDR1 and CDR2: SGHAT, FQNNGV. The CDR3 spans 15 residues. The CDR3 nucleotides are TGTGCCAGCAGCTACTCGACAGGGGGCATCTACGAGCAGTACGTC. This codes for CASSYSTGGIYEQYV.

This clonotype came up many times. The chain has TRBV7-8 and TRBJ1-1, with no clear D. Germline V lookup: CDR1 SGHVS, CDR2 FQNEAQ. The CDR3 covers 15 residues. V lost 1 base, J lost 6 bases, and 15 bases lay in between. CDR3 DNA: TGTGCCAGCAGCTTAGGGGCGGGGAGTGGTTCTGAAGCTTTCTTT. This gives the protein CASSLGAGSGSEAFF. Supplemented by reference TRBV7-8 and TRBJ1-1, the full variable domain reads GAGVSQSPRYKVAKRGQDVALRCDPISGHVSLFWYQQALGQGPEFLTYFQNEAQLDKSGLPSDRFFAERPEGSVSTLKIQRTQQEDSAVYLCASSLGAGSGSEAFFGQGTRLTVV.

This clonotype was counted only a few times. This sequence joins TRBV12-3 or TRBV12-4 and TRBJ2-4; maybe TRBD2 (6 bases). This CDR3 contains 15 residues. Trimming removed 0 bases at V and 2 bases at J, with 8 bases between. CDR3 region: CASSLAEGSKNIQYF. DNA for the CDR3: TGTGCCAGCAGTTTAGCGGAGGGTTCCAAAAACATTCAGTACTTC.

This clonotype has a handful of counts. The CDR3 sequence is CASSEHFPGQGIGTQYF. DNA for the CDR3: TGTGCCAGCAGTGAACACTTCCCGGGACAGGGTATCGGGACCCAGTACTTC. This chain joins TRBV6-1 and TRBJ2-5; 9 bases match TRBD1. Looked up from germline, CDR1 is MNHNS and CDR2 is SASEGT. Trimming at V came to 2 bases and at J to 7 bases, leaving 14 bases not matched to a gene. The CDR3 has 17 residues.

This clonotype was seen repeatedly, ten times or more. This sequence joins TRBV12-3 or TRBV12-4 and TRBJ2-7, with D possibly matching TRBD1 (5 bases). This CDR3 has 14 residues. The germline V and J ends were trimmed by 3 bases and 2 bases, with 11 bases remaining between them. CDR3 nucleotide sequence: TGTGCCAGCAGTTTTGCAGGGTCCCCCTACGAGCAGTACTTC. This encodes CASSFAGSPYEQYF.

This clonotype was picked up many times. The chain couples TRBV12-3 or TRBV12-4 to TRBJ2-5; D is ambiguous. There are 17 residues in the CDR3. Trimming pared 5 bases from V and 2 bases from J, leaving 21 bases between. The DNA for the CDR3 is TGTGCCAGCAGTCCCCGTGTAATGACTGAACTTCAAGAGACCCAGTACTTC. Residues: CASSPRVMTELQETQYF.

This clonotype was counted at least ten times. This chain connects TRBV11-1 to TRBJ2-1; 7 nucleotides line up with TRBD2. V trimming: 3 bases; J trimming: 2 bases; junction bases outside the gene matches: 1. The length of the CDR3 is 14 residues. The germline V gene has CDR1 SGHAT and CDR2 FQDESV (reference sequence). CDR3 nucleotides: TGTGCCAGCAGCTTGAGCGGGACCTACAATGAGCAGTTCTTC. It translates to CASSLSGTYNEQFF.

The chain links TRBV10-3 to TRBJ2-2; D is unclear. Germline V gene lookup returns CDR1 ENHRY and CDR2 SYGVKD. This CDR3 has 14 residues. The V end lost 0 bases, the J end lost 5 bases, and 7 bases lay between the germline ends. CDR3 bases: TGTGCCATCAGTGAGTCTGATGGTACCGGGGAGCTGTTTTTT. Translating gives CAISESDGTGELFF.

This clonotype was detected many times. The chain combines TRBV5-1 with TRBJ1-3; perhaps TRBD1 as D (5 bases). V lost 4 bases to trimming and J lost 0 bases, with 11 bases between them. Germline V lookup: CDR1 SGHRS, CDR2 YFSETQ. This CDR3 contains 15 residues. The CDR3 DNA sequence: TGCGCCAGCAGCGTGACAGCGAGCTCTGGAAACACCATATATTTT. Its translation is CASSVTASSGNTIYF.

This clonotype was recorded many times. V and J are TRBV7-2 and TRBJ2-7; D is perhaps TRBD1 (5 bases). V was cut by 5 bases and J by 1 base, with 12 bases left in between. The length of the CDR3 is 14 residues. Germline CDR1 and CDR2: SGHTA and FQGNSA. CDR3 sequence: CASSLGVRSYEQYF. The CDR3 nucleotides read TGTGCCAGCAGCCTAGGGGTGAGATCCTACGAGCAGTACTTC.

This clonotype came up many times. The gene calls are TRBV29-1 and TRBJ2-5; D is ambiguous. CDR3 length equals 16 residues. Per the germline V gene, CDR1 is SQVTM and CDR2 is ANQGSEA. V lost 5 bases, J lost 5 bases, and 24 bases lay in between. The chain's CDR3 is CSVSSPLSEAGETQYF. CDR3 DNA sequence: TGCAGCGTTAGCTCCCCCCTTAGTGAGGCCGGTGAGACCCAGTACTTC.

In its sample, this clonotype was seen a few times. The DNA of the CDR3 is TGTGCCATCAGTGAGTCGAGTGGATCCGGTAGTCAGCCCCAGCATTTT. Its protein is CAISESSGSGSQPQHF. The chain combines TRBV10-3 with TRBJ1-5; unclear D gene. This CDR3 is 16 amino acids long. The V and J ends lost 0 bases and 6 bases respectively, with 15 bases between them. CDR1 ENHRY and CDR2 SYGVKD come from the germline V gene.

This clonotype has at least ten counts. This CDR3 reads CASLTSGTDTQYF. CDR3 DNA: TGTGCCAGCCTGACTAGCGGCACAGATACGCAGTATTTT. The chain recombines TRBV12-3 or TRBV12-4 with TRBJ2-3, with 8 bases fitting TRBD2. The trim removed 8 bases at V and 1 base at J, leaving 2 bases unmatched. The CDR3 extends over 13 amino acids.

This clonotype was found a few times. The chain carries TRBV14 and TRBJ1-1; D is perhaps TRBD1 (5 bases). Trimming removed 2 bases at V and 4 bases at J, with 11 bases between. Germline V lookup: CDR1 SGHDN, CDR2 FVKESK. The CDR3 runs 14 residues. CDR3 residues: CASSQMRGFTEAFF. CDR3 nucleotides: TGTGCCAGCAGCCAAATGAGGGGTTTCACTGAAGCTTTCTTT.

The chain carries TRBV5-1 and TRBJ2-5, with 7 bases fitting TRBD2. J was trimmed by 2 bases and V by 4 bases; bases with no gene match: 8. Germline CDR1 and CDR2: SGHRS and YFSETQ. The CDR3 loop spans 15 amino acids. The CDR3 loop reads CASSRGTTEQETQYF. CDR3 sequence (DNA): TGCGCCAGCAGCCGCGGGACTACAGAACAAGAGACCCAGTACTTC.

This clonotype was detected ten times or more. The genes are TRBV7-8 and TRBJ2-5; D might be TRBD2 (5 bases). CDR1 SGHVS and CDR2 FQNEAQ come from the germline V gene. The CDR3 covers 14 residues. Trimming took 1 base from V and 7 from J, leaving 13 bases between them. The CDR3 DNA sequence: TGTGCCAGCAGCTTAGGGACCCTCAGCGGGACCCAGTACTTC. Protein: CASSLGTLSGTQYF.